This T cell receptor beta chain was recorded in a study of cytomegalovirus exposure and HLA in healthy donors. A remark on this clone: Its antigen is still unknown.

The study's findings and limits: Across donors, most TCRs were seen rarely, yet some public ones were widespread.

Sequencing was performed with immunoSEQ multiplex PCR; in TCRdb, only in-frame clones are kept and a portion is missing. The sample has fewer than 60,000 clones; 94% are singletons. V was pared by 3 bases and J by 0 bases, with 7 bases of the junction left unmatched. The CDR3 covers 17 residues. CDR1 and CDR2 (germline): MDHEN, SYDVKM. The specimen was PBMCs. The gene calls are TRBV28 and TRBJ1-4, with 7 bases that match TRBD1. The clonotype was recovered from a woman under 30 in good health and CMV-seropositive. The CDR3 loop reads CASSLMAGGSTNEKLFF. As DNA, the CDR3 is TGTGCCAGCAGTTTGATGGCAGGGGGTTCAACTAATGAAAAACTGTTTTTT. The full variable domain, completed using reference TRBV28 and TRBJ1-4, is DVKVTQSSRYLVKRTGEKVFLECVQDMDHENMFWYRQDPGLGLRLIYFSYDVKMKEKGDIPEGYSVSREKKERFSLILESASTNQTSMYLCASSLMAGGSTNEKLFFGSGTQLSVL.